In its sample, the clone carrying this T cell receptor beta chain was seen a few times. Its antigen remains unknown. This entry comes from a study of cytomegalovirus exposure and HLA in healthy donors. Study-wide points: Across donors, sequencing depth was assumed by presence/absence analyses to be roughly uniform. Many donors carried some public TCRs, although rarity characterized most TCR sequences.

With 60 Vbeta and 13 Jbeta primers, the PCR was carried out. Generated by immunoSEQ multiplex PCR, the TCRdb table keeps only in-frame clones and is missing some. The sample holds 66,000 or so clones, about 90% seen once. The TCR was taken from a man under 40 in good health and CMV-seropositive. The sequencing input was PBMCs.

The CDR3 coding sequence is TGTGCCAGCAGTGTTAGGGAGGAAGCGAACACTGAAGCTTTCTTT. Translation: CASSVREEANTEAFF. The rearrangement links TRBV2 to TRBJ1-1; D unclear. This CDR3 spans 15 amino acids. Per germline, CDR1 SNHLY and CDR2 FYNNEI. Trimming removed 4 bases at V and 1 base at J, with 13 bases between.